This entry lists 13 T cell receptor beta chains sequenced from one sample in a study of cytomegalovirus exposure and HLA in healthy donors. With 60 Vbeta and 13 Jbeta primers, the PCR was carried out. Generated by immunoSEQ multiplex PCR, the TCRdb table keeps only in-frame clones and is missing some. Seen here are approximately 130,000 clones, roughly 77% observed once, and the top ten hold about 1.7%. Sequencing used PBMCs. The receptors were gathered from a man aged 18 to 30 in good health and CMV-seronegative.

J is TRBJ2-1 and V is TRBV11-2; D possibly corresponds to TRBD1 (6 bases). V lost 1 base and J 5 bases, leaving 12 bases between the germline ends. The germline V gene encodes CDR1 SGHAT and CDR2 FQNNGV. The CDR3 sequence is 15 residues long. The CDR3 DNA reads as TGTGCCAGCAGCTTAGTAGAGAGGGGGAACAATGAGCAGTTCTTC. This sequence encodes CASSLVERGNNEQFF.

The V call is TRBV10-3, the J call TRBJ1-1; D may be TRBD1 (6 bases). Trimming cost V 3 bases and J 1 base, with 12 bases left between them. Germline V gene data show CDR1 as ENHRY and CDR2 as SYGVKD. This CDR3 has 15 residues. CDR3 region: CAISDVGTRNTEAFF. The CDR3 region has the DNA TGTGCCATCAGTGATGTAGGGACAAGGAACACTGAAGCTTTCTTT.

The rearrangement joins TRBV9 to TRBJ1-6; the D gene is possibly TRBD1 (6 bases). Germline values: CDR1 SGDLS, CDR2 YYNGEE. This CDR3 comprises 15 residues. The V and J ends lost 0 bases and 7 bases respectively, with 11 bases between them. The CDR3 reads CASSVDRVTNSPLHF. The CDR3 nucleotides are TGTGCCAGCAGCGTAGACAGGGTAACGAATTCACCCCTCCACTTT.

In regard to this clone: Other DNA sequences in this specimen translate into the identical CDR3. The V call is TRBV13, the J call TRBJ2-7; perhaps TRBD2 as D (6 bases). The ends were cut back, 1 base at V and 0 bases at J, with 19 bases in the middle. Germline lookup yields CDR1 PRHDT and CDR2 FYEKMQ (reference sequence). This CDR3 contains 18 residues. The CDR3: CASSLARGGQGLSYEQYF. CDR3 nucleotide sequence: TGTGCCAGCAGCTTAGCACGAGGAGGGCAGGGCCTCTCCTACGAGCAGTACTTC.

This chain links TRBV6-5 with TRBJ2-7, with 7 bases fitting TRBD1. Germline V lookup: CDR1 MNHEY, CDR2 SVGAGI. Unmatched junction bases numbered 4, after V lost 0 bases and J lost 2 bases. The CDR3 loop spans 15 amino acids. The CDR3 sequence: CASSYSTGAAYEQYF. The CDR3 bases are TGTGCCAGCAGTTACTCAACAGGGGCAGCCTACGAGCAGTACTTC.

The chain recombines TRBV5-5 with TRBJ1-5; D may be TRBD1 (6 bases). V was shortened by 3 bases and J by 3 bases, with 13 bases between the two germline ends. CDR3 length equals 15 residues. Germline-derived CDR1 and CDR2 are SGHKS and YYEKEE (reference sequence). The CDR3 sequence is CASSWGTGINQPQHF. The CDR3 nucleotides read TGTGCCAGCAGCTGGGGAACAGGGATCAATCAGCCCCAGCATTTT.

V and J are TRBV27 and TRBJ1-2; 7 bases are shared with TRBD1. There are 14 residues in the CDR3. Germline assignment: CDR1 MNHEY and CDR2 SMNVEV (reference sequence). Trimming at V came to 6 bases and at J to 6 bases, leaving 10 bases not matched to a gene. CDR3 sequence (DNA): TGTGCCAGCAGCTTTACAACAGGGGAAAATGGCTACACCTTC. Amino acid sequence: CASSFTTGENGYTF.

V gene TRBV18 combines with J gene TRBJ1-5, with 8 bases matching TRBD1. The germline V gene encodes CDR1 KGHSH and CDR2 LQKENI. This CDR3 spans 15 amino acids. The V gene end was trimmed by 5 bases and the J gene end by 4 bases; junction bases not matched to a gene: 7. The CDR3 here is CASSSRTGINQPQHF. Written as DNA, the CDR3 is TGTGCCAGCTCATCACGGACAGGGATAAATCAGCCCCAGCATTTT.

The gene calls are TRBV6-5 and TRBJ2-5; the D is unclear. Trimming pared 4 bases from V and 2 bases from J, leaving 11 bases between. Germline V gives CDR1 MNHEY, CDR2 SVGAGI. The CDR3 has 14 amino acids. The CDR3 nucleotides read TGTGCCAGCAGTTCCCCCGTGCGGCAAGAGACCCAGTACTTC. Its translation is CASSSPVRQETQYF.

The CDR3 DNA reads TGTGCCAGCAGCGTAGTGGCTAGCGGGGGTCAAGAGACCCAGTACTTC. Protein sequence: CASSVVASGGQETQYF. V gene TRBV9 combines with J gene TRBJ2-5; TRBD2 aligns across 10 bases. The germline V gene has CDR1 SGDLS and CDR2 YYNGEE. The CDR3 has 16 residues. V lost 0 bases and J lost 2; bases outside the gene matches: 4.

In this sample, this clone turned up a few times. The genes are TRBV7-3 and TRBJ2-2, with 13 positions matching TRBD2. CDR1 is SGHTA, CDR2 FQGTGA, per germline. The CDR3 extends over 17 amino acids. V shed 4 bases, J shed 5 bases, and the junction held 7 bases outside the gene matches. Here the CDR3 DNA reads TGTGCCAGCAGCTCTGAGGGACTAGCGGGGAGTACCGGGGAGCTGTTTTTT. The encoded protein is CASSSEGLAGSTGELFF.

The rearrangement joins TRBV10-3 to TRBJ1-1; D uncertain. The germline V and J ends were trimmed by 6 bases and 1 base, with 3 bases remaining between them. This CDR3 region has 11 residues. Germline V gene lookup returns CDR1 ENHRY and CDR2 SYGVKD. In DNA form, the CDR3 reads TGTGCCATCAGACAGAACACTGAAGCTTTCTTT. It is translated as CAIRQNTEAFF.

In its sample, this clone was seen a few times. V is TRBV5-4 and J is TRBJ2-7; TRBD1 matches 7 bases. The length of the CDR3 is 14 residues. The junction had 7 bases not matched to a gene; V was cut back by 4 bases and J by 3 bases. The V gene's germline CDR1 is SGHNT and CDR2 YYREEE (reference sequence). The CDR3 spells CASSLPGQLYEQYF. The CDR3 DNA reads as TGTGCCAGCAGCCTGCCGGGACAGCTCTACGAGCAGTACTTC.